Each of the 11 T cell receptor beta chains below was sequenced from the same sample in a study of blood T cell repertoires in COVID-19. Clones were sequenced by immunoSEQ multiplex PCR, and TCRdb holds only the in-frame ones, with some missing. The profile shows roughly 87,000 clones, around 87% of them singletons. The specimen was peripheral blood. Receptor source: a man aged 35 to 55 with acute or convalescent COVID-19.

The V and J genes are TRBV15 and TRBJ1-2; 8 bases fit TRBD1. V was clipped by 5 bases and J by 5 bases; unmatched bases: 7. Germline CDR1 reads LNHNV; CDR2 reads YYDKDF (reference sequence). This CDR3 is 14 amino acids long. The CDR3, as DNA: TGTGCCACCAGCCCCCGGGACAGGAGTTATGGCTACACCTTC. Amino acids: CATSPRDRSYGYTF. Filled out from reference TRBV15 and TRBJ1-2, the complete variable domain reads DAMVIQNPRYQVTQFGKPVTLSCSQTLNHNVMYWYQQKSSQAPKLLFHYYDKDFNNEADTPDNFQSRRPNTSFCFLDIRSPGLGDTAMYLCATSPRDRSYGYTFGSGTRLTVV.

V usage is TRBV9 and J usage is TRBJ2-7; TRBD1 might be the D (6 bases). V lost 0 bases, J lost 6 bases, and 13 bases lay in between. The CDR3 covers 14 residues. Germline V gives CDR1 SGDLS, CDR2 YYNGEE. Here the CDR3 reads CASSVVPGVGEQYF. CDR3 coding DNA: TGTGCCAGCAGCGTAGTCCCAGGGGTGGGCGAGCAGTACTTC.

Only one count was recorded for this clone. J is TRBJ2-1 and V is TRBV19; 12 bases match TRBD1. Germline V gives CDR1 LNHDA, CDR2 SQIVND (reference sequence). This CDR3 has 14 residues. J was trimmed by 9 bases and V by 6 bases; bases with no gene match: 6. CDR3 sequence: CASSPGTGGLEQFF. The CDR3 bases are TGTGCCAGTAGCCCCGGGACAGGGGGCCTTGAGCAGTTCTTC. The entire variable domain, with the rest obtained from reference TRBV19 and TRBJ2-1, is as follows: DGGITQSPKYLFRKEGQNVTLSCEQNLNHDAMYWYRQDPGQGLRLIYYSQIVNDFQKGDIAEGYSVSREKKESFPLTVTSAQKNPTAFYLCASSPGTGGLEQFFGPGTRLTVL.

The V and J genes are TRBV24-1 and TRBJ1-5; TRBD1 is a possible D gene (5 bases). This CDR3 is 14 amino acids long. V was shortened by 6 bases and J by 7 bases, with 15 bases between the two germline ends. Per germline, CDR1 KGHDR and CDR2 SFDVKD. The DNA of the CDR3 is TGTGCCACCAGTCAGGGAACGCGTGGCCAGCCCCAGCATTTT. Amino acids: CATSQGTRGQPQHF.

The CDR3 coding sequence is TGTGCCAGCAGCCCCCTTCAGGGGGCTCAGCCCCAGCATTTT. It codes for CASSPLQGAQPQHF. The chain combines TRBV7-6 with TRBJ1-5; 8 positions match TRBD1. The germline V gene has CDR1 SGHVS and CDR2 FNYEAQ. With 5 bases clipped from V and 6 bases from J, the junction kept 6 bases outside the gene matches. CDR3 length: 14 amino acids.

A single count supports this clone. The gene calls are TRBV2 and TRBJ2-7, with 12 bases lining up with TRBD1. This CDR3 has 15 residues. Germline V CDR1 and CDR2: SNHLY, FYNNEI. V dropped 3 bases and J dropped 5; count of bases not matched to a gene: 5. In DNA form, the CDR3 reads TGTGCCAGCAGTGACGGGGGACAGGGGGCCGACGAGCAGTACTTC. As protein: CASSDGGQGADEQYF.

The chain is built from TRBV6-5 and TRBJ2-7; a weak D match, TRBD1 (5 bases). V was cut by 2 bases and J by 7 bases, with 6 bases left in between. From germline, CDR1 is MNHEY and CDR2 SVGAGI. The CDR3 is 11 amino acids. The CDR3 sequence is CASSYKGEQYF. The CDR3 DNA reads TGTGCCAGCAGTTACAAGGGGGAGCAGTACTTC.

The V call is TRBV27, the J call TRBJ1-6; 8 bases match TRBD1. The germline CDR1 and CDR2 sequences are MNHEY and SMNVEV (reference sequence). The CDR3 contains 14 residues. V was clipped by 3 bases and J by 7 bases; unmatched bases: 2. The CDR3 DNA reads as TGTGCCAGCAGTTTCGACAGGGGAAATTCACCCCTCCACTTT. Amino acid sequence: CASSFDRGNSPLHF.

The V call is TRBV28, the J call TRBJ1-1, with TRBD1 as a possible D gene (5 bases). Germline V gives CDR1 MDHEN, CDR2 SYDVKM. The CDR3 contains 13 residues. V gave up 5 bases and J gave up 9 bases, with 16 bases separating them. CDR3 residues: CASSPSPQGKAFF. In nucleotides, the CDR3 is TGTGCCAGCAGTCCCTCCCCCCAGGGCAAAGCTTTCTTT.

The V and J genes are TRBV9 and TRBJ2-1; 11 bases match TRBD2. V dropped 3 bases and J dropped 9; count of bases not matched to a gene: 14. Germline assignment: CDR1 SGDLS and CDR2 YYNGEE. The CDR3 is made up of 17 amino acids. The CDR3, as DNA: TGTGCCAGCAGCGCCCGCCCTATAGCGGGAGGGCCACGTGAGCAGTTCTTC. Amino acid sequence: CASSARPIAGGPREQFF.

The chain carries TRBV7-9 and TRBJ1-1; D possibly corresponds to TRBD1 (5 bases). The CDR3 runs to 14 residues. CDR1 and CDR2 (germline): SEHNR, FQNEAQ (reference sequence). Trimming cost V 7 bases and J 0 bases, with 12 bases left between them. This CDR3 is CASTSTVMNTEAFF. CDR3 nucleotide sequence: TGTGCCAGCACCTCGACAGTTATGAACACTGAAGCTTTCTTT.